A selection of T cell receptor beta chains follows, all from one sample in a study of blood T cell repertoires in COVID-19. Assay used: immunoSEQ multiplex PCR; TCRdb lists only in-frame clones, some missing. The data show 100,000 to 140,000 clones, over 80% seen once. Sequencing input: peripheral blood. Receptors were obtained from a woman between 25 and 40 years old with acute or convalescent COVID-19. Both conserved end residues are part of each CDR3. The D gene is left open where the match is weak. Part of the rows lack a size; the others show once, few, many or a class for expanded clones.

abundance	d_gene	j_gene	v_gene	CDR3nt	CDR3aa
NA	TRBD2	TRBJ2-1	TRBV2	TGTGCCAGCAGTGAAAGGACTAGCGGGGCCCCAGGGGAGCAGTTCTTC	CASSERTSGAPGEQFF
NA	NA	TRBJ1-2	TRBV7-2	TGTGCCAGCAGCCGGACACACACTAACTATGGCTACACCTTC	CASSRTHTNYGYTF
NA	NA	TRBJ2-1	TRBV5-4	TGTGCCAGCAGCTATGGGGGCAGGGGATATTACAATGAGCAGTTCTTC	CASSYGGRGYYNEQFF
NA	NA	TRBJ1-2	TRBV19	TGTTTTTGCAACATTCAAGAAGATACAGTTTATGGCTACACCTTC	CFCNIQEDTVYGYTF
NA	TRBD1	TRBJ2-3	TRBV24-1	TGTGCCACCAGCCGGGACAGGGGGAGTGTGGCCCCAGATACGCAGTATTTT	CATSRDRGSVAPDTQYF
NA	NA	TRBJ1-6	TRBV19	TGTGCCAGTAGTCCCTTGGACAGTGATAATTCACCCCTCCACTTT	CASSPLDSDNSPLHF
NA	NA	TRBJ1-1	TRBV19	TGTGCCAGTAGTATCCTGGGGGCGACTGAAGCTTTCTTT	CASSILGATEAFF
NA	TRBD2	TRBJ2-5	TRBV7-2	TGTGCCAGCAGCGTCACTAGCGGTCAAGAGACCCAGTACTTC	CASSVTSGQETQYF
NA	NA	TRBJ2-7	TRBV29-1	TGCAGCGTTGGCGGAATCTTCTCCTACGAGCAGTACTTC	CSVGGIFSYEQYF
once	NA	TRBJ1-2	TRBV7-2	TGTGCCAGCAGCTTAGGTCAGGGCACCTATGGCTACACCTTC	CASSLGQGTYGYTF
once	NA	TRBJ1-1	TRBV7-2	TGTGCCAGCAGCTATGGACTGACGAACACTGAAGCTTTCTTT	CASSYGLTNTEAFF
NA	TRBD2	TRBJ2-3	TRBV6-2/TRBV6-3	TGTGCCAGCAGTTACAGGCTAGCGGCGAGCTCCACAGATACGCAGTATTTT	CASSYRLAASSTDTQYF
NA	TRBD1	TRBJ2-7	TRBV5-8	TGTGCCAGCAGCTTGAGGACAGGGACCTACGAGCAGTACTTC	CASSLRTGTYEQYF
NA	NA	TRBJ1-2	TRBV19	TGTGCCAGTAGTATAGTTGTCGGAAAGGGGTATGGCTACACCTTC	CASSIVVGKGYGYTF
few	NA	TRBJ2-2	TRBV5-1	TGCGCCAGCAGCCTGAGAGGACCCACCAGCGGCGGGGAGCTGTTTTTT	CASSLRGPTSGGELFF
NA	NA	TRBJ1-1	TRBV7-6	TGTGCCAGCAGCATCTCCATGGCAGGTCAAATGAACACTGAAGCTTTCTTT	CASSISMAGQMNTEAFF
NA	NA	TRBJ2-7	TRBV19	TGTGCCAGTAGTATAGTCGGGGGAGGCTACGAGCAGTACTTC	CASSIVGGGYEQYF
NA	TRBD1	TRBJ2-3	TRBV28	TGTGCCAGCAGTCCCCGGGGGGACAGGGGACGCGATACGCAGTATTTT	CASSPRGDRGRDTQYF
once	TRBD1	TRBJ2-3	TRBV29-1	TGCAGCGTTGCGACAGGGGGTTACGATACGCAGTATTTT	CSVATGGYDTQYF
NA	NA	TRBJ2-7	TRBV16	TGTGCCAGCAGCCAACCGCCGGAGGGGGGGGCACACGAGCAGTACTTC	CASSQPPEGGAHEQYF
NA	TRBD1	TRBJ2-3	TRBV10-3	TGTGCCATCAGTGAACACCGGGACAGCAGTAGCACAGATACGCAGTATTTT	CAISEHRDSSSTDTQYF
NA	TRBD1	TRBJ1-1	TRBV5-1	TGCGCCAGCAGCCTAGGGACAGGGAAGGGGGACACTGAAGCTTTCTTT	CASSLGTGKGDTEAFF
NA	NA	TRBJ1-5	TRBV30	TGTGCCTGGAGTCCCGGGTATGGTCAGCCCCAGCATTTT	CAWSPGYGQPQHF
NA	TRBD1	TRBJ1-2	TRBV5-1	TGCGCCAGCAGCTTGGTAACTGTATGGGGACAGGGGAACTATGGCTACACCTTC	CASSLVTVWGQGNYGYTF
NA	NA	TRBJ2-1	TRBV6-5	TGTGCCAGCAGTCGTCTCACGGGAGACAATGAGCAGTTCTTC	CASSRLTGDNEQFF